This TCR beta chain comes out of a study of T cell responses to AZD1222 COVID-19 vaccine. The V gene end was trimmed by 2 bases and the J gene end by 2 bases; junction bases not matched to a gene: 6. This CDR3 has 18 residues. CDR1 is SGHDN, CDR2 FVKESK, per germline. Assay used: immunoSEQ multiplex PCR; TCRdb lists only in-frame clones, some missing. The profile shows about 110,000 clones, about 86% of them singletons. This clonotype was obtained from an adult in good health. Sequenced here: peripheral blood, sampled on day 0 of AZD1222 vaccination. V gene TRBV14 combines with J gene TRBJ2-4, with TRBD2 matching 13 bases. DNA of the CDR3: TGTGCCAGCAGCCAAACTAGCGGGGGGGCTGGTACCAAAAACATTCAGTACTTC. Translation: CASSQTSGGAGTKNIQYF.